The 2 T cell receptor beta chains below all came from one sample that was sequenced in a study of technical replicates of blood from a handful of donors. Method: immunoSEQ multiplex PCR; TCRdb's copy keeps in-frame clones and lacks some. Of approximately 51,000 clones listed, about 94% were seen once; the top ten hold less than 4.5%. Input material: PBMCs. These receptors all stem from a human donor in good health. Some clones in this sample may be carry-over from other donors' samples.

This clone showed up just a few times. This CDR3 reads CASSLYAGFTGTDTQYF. CDR3 bases: TGTGCCAGCAGCTTGTACGCCGGGTTCACTGGCACAGATACGCAGTATTTT. This chain connects TRBV5-6 to TRBJ2-3; D is unclear. V was pared by 1 base and J by 1 base, with 16 bases between. The germline CDR1 and CDR2 sequences are SGHDT and YYEEEE. The CDR3 contains 17 residues.

This CDR3 is CASSLSTVNTEAFF. The CDR3 DNA reads as TGTGCCAGCAGCCTCTCGACAGTGAACACTGAAGCTTTCTTT. The V and J genes are TRBV5-4 and TRBJ1-1, with D possibly matching TRBD1 (5 bases). V lost 4 bases to trimming and J lost 0 bases, with 10 bases between them. This CDR3 is 14 amino acids long. Germline V lookup: CDR1 SGHNT, CDR2 YYREEE (reference sequence). The complete variable domain, with remaining parts taken from reference TRBV5-4 and TRBJ1-1, reads ETGVTQSPTHLIKTRGQQVTLRCSSQSGHNTVSWYQQALGQGPQFIFQYYREEENGRGNFPPRFSGLQFPNYSSELNVNALELDDSALYLCASSLSTVNTEAFFGQGTRLTVV.